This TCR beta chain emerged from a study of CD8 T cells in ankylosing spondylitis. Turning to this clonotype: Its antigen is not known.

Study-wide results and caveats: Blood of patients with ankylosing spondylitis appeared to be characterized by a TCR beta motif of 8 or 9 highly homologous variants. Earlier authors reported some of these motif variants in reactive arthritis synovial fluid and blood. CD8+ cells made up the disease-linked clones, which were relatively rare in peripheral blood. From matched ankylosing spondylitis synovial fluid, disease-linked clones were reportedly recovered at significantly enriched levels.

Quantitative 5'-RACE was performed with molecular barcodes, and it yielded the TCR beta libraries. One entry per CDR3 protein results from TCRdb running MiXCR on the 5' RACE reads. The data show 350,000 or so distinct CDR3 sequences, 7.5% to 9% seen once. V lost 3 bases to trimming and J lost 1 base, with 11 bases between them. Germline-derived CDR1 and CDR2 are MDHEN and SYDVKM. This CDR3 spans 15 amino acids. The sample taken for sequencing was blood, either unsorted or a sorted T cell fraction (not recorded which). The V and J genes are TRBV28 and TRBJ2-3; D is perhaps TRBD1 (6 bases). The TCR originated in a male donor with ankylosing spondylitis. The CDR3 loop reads CASSLYRVGTDTQYF. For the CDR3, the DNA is TGTGCCAGCAGTTTGTACAGGGTCGGCACAGATACGCAGTATTTT.